This passage covers 17 T cell receptor beta chains from one sample sequenced in a study of shared clonotypes between healthy human individuals. Data came from immunoSEQ multiplex PCR; TCRdb stores just in-frame clones and leaves some out. Among some 320,000 clones listed, 80% to 90% were seen once. Input material: memory CD8+ T cells sorted from blood. The subset here: CD45RO+ cells pooled with CCR7-negative TemRA cells. Receptors were obtained from a man between 18 and 29 years old in good health.

This chain joins TRBV7-9 and TRBJ1-1, with unresolved D. CDR1 and CDR2 from the germline V gene are SEHNR and FQNEAQ (reference sequence). Trimming took 5 bases from V and 8 from J, leaving 15 bases between them. The CDR3 has 13 residues. The CDR3 spells CASSGPLIPEAFF. In nucleotides, the CDR3 is TGTGCCAGCAGCGGCCCACTAATACCAGAAGCTTTCTTT.

The genes are TRBV6-1 and TRBJ2-1, with D uncertain. V shed 9 bases and J shed 6 bases, with 15 bases lying between them. CDR1 is MNHNS and CDR2 is SASEGT in the germline V gene. The length of the CDR3 is 13 residues. CDR3 sequence (DNA): TGTGCCAGTAAGGCACTTGGGATCAATGAGCAGTTCTTC. Its translation: CASKALGINEQFF.

The gene calls are TRBV5-6 and TRBJ2-3; D unresolved. Germline CDR1 SGHDT, CDR2 YYEEEE. The CDR3 contains 16 residues. Trimming took 3 bases from V and 2 from J, leaving 16 bases between them. The CDR3 here is CASSSGAVTDTDTQYF. DNA of the CDR3: TGTGCCAGCAGCTCCGGAGCAGTGACCGACACAGATACGCAGTATTTT.

This CDR3 reads CASSPAGGSYNEQFF. The CDR3 DNA is TGCGCCAGCAGTCCCGCAGGGGGCTCCTACAATGAGCAGTTCTTC. The V gene is TRBV5-1, the J gene TRBJ2-1; 7 bases line up with TRBD1. V shed 5 bases and J 0 bases; nucleotides not matched to a gene: 5. In germline, CDR1 is SGHRS, CDR2 YFSETQ. This CDR3 is 15 amino acids long. The full variable domain, in which reference TRBV5-1 and TRBJ2-1 provide the parts outside the CDR3, is KAGVTQTPRYLIKTRGQQVTLSCSPISGHRSVSWYQQTPGQGLQFLFEYFSETQRNKGNFPGRFSGRQFSNSRSEMNVSTLELGDSALYLCASSPAGGSYNEQFFGPGTRLTVL.

The chain links TRBV10-2 to TRBJ1-1; perhaps TRBD1 as D (5 bases). CDR3 length equals 15 residues. V was clipped by 9 bases and J by 1 base, with 18 bases between them. CDR1 is WSHSY and CDR2 is SAAADI in the germline V gene. CDR3 region: CASLESGLGNTEAFF. The DNA of the CDR3 is TGCGCCAGTCTCGAGTCGGGACTTGGGAACACTGAAGCTTTCTTT.

CDR3 in amino acids: CASSYSNGNEQFF. In DNA, the CDR3 is TGTGCCAGCAGTTACTCGAATGGGAATGAGCAGTTCTTC. The chain carries TRBV6-5 and TRBJ2-1; the D is unclear. Looked up from germline, CDR1 is MNHEY and CDR2 is SVGAGI. The CDR3 extends over 13 amino acids. Deletions cut 0 bases from V and 7 bases from J, with 7 bases between.

The gene calls are TRBV28 and TRBJ2-7; the D is unclear. From germline, CDR1 is MDHEN and CDR2 SYDVKM. The CDR3 totals 15 residues. Trimming took 7 bases from V and 1 from J, leaving 17 bases between them. In DNA form, the CDR3 reads TGTGCCAGCACCGCGACCGGGCAGGTTTCCTACGAGCAGTACTTC. Its protein is CASTATGQVSYEQYF.

The chain has TRBV6-5 and TRBJ2-7; D is unclear. V shed 0 bases and J shed 3 bases, with 9 bases lying between them. This CDR3 has 14 amino acids. Germline CDR1 is MNHEY and CDR2 is SVGAGI. CDR3 nucleotides: TGTGCCAGCAGTTACTCAAGCTGGGGCTACGAGCAGTACTTC. Protein product: CASSYSSWGYEQYF.

This chain's CDR3 is CASSQEGVYGYTF. CDR3 nucleotides: TGCGCCAGCAGCCAAGAGGGAGTTTATGGCTACACCTTC. This chain connects TRBV4-1 to TRBJ1-2; D remains ambiguous. There are 13 residues in the CDR3. Germline lookup yields CDR1 MGHRA and CDR2 YSYEKL. V lost 0 bases and J 5 bases, leaving 7 bases between the germline ends.

The chain recombines TRBV11-2 with TRBJ1-5; no clear D gene. Germline CDR1 reads SGHAT; CDR2 reads FQNNGV. This CDR3 comprises 13 residues. The V end was cut by 2 bases, the J end by 5 bases, with 7 bases between. The CDR3 region has the DNA TGTGCCAGCAGCTTAAGTCCCGATCAGCCCCAGCATTTT. Amino acids: CASSLSPDQPQHF.

This clone was picked up one time. The chain is built from TRBV4-1 and TRBJ2-7, with D tentatively TRBD2 (5 bases). The CDR3 extends over 15 amino acids. Looked up from germline, CDR1 is MGHRA and CDR2 is YSYEKL. V dropped 2 bases and J dropped 1 base, with 12 bases sitting between them. In nucleotides, the CDR3 is TGCGCCAGCAGCCAACGACACGGGGATTCCTACGAGCAGTACTTC. Encoded protein: CASSQRHGDSYEQYF.

On this clone itself: At one end the junction does not follow the germline gene, possibly because of a read error. CDR3 region: CASSEYQDFQF. As DNA, the CDR3 is TGTGCCAGCAGTGAATATCAGGACTTCCAGTTT. The V call is TRBV6-1, the J call TRBJ2-3; a possible D gene is TRBD2 (5 bases). The germline gives CDR1 MNHNS, CDR2 SASEGT. This CDR3 is built from 11 residues.

The chain employs TRBV7-9 and TRBJ1-1, with D tentatively TRBD1 (5 bases). The germline gives CDR1 SEHNR, CDR2 FQNEAQ (reference sequence). The CDR3 has 16 residues. V dropped 5 bases and J dropped 0 bases, with 16 bases sitting between them. CDR3 bases: TGTGCCAGCAGCGATGGGACGTATTCCATGAACACTGAAGCTTTCTTT. Amino acid sequence: CASSDGTYSMNTEAFF. Full variable domain (rest looked up from reference TRBV7-9 and TRBJ1-1): DTGVSQNPRHKITKRGQNVTFRCDPISEHNRLYWYRQTLGQGPEFLTYFQNEAQLEKSRLLSDRFSAERPKGSFSTLEIQRTEQGDSAMYLCASSDGTYSMNTEAFFGQGTRLTVV.

The CDR3 bases are TGTGCCAGCAGCTTATCAGGGAGAGAGTTCGCAGATACGCAGTATTTT. Residues: CASSLSGREFADTQYF. This chain joins TRBV5-6 and TRBJ2-3, with D perhaps given as TRBD1 or TRBD2 (5 bases each). Germline CDR1 SGHDT, CDR2 YYEEEE. V lost 2 bases to trimming and J lost 4 bases, with 17 bases between them. The CDR3 loop spans 16 amino acids.

The chain recombines TRBV7-8 with TRBJ2-7; 8 bases align to TRBD2. This CDR3 comprises 15 residues. Losses at the gene ends were 0 bases for V and 4 bases for J; bases not matched to a gene: 5. Germline V gene sequence: CDR1 SGHVS, CDR2 FQNEAQ. The DNA of the CDR3 is TGTGCCAGCAGCTTAGCAGCGGGAGAAGGGTACGAGCAGTACTTC. Amino acids: CASSLAAGEGYEQYF.

The gene calls are TRBV4-1 and TRBJ2-4; unclear D gene. V was cut by 0 bases and J by 1 base, with 13 bases left in between. The CDR3 length is 17 residues. Germline loops: CDR1 MGHRA, CDR2 YSYEKL. CDR3 region: CASSQDPALGAKNIQYF. The CDR3 DNA reads TGCGCCAGCAGCCAAGATCCGGCCCTGGGGGCCAAAAACATTCAGTACTTC.

This clone was found a few times. The genes are TRBV7-9 and TRBJ2-1; 9 bases align to TRBD2. Germline V CDR1 and CDR2: SEHNR, FQNEAQ (reference sequence). V gave up 11 bases and J gave up 9 bases; unmatched junction bases: 8. The CDR3 spans 12 residues. CDR3 protein: CAAGAGGSEQFF. The CDR3 coding sequence is TGTGCCGCGGGGGCGGGAGGGAGTGAGCAGTTCTTC.